Following are 27 T cell receptor delta chains from one sample sequenced in a study of gamma delta lymphoproliferative disorders and STAT genes. Sequencing used genomic DNA taken from PBMCs of patients and controls. TCRdb fed the multiplex PCR reads to CATT. The sample yields roughly 3,000 delta-chain clones, around 1.2% seen once. Sample: blood. The receptors were gathered from a human donor in good health.

This clone was counted a few times. Given a far larger clone just one base away, this is likely a sequencing read error. At the DNA level, this CDR3 is encoded by other sequences in the same sample as well. The gene calls are TRDV2 and TRDJ1, with a tentative D call TRDD3 (6 bases). This CDR3 region has 17 residues. CDR1 and CDR2 (germline): GEAIGNYY, EKD. As DNA, the CDR3 is TGCGCCTGTGACTACATTGGGGGCAAAATGTACACCGATAAACTCATCTTT. This codes for CACDYIGGKMYTDKLIF.

This clone was observed a handful of times. The mismatch at residue 3 between this DNA's translation and the TCRdb protein of a much larger clone likely reflects a read error; the protein shown is translated from the DNA. This rearrangement joins TRDV2 to TRDJ1; D might be TRDD3 (5 bases). There are 14 residues in the CDR3. In germline, CDR1 is GEAIGNYY, CDR2 EKD. Written as DNA, the CDR3 is TGTGCCGGTGACACCGCAGGGATCCGGACAAAACTCATCTTT. Its protein product is CAGDTAGIRTKLIF.

Although no V gene was called, TRDJ1 is the J gene; TRDD3 is taken as the D call from the table, unchecked against the DNA. This CDR3 is 15 amino acids long. The CDR3 DNA sequence: TGTGCCTGTGACACTCTTGGGGGATACGTCCCAAAACTCATCTTT. Its translation is CACDTLGGYVPKLIF.

This chain uses TRDV2 with TRDJ1, with 10 bases aligning to TRDD3. CDR3 size: 17 residues. The germline gives CDR1 GEAIGNYY, CDR2 EKD. The V and J ends lost 3 bases and 2 bases, in that order; junction bases with no gene match: 11. CDR3 region: CACDEIGGYAGTDKLIF. CDR3 in DNA: TGTGCCTGTGACGAGATAGGGGGATACGCGGGAACCGATAAACTCATCTTT.

No V gene was called, though TRDJ1 was called as the J gene; the D call of TRDD3 is as the table states it, not checked on the DNA. The CDR3 runs 31 residues. The CDR3 loop is CALGELVAEDARGAVGSLFLPRTPSPDKLIF. The DNA of the CDR3 is TGTGCTCTTGGGGAACTAGTAGCGGAAGACGCCCGGGGTGCCGTGGGGTCACTCTTCCTACCCCGTACTCCTTCACCCGATAAACTCATCTTT.

Concerning this clone: TCRdb records a much larger clone's protein for this DNA, with a difference at residue 8 that likely arises from a read error; the protein given is the translation of the DNA. The rearrangement links TRDV2 to TRDJ3; 9 nucleotides align to TRDD3. In germline, CDR1 is GEAIGNYY, CDR2 EKD. This CDR3 comprises 19 residues. V was pared by 2 bases and J by 2 bases, with 9 bases of the junction left unmatched. CDR3 sequence reads: CACDKLGERTPWDTRQMFF. DNA of the CDR3: TGTGCCTGTGACAAACTGGGGGAGAGAACCCCCTGGGACACCCGACAGATGTTTTTC.

This clone was detected a few times. The TCRdb protein comes from a much larger clone and disagrees with this DNA's translation at residue 14, likely due to a read error; the protein given here is derived from the DNA. The CDR3 reads CACDTLSGGGLYTNKLIF. DNA for the CDR3: TGTGCCTGTGACACCTTATCTGGGGGAGGGCTATACACCAATAAACTCATCTTT. This chain links TRDV2 with TRDJ1; TRDD3 matches 8 bases. The germline V gene has CDR1 GEAIGNYY and CDR2 EKD. The CDR3 is made up of 18 amino acids.

Concerning this clone: A far larger clone is off by one base, so a read error is likely. This CDR3 is also generated by other DNA sequences in the sample. The chain has TRDV2 and TRDJ1, with a possible D match to TRDD3 (6 bases). This CDR3 has 14 residues. Trimming left V 0 bases short and J 8 bases short, with 15 bases between. Germline V gene sequence: CDR1 GEAIGNYY, CDR2 EKD. The CDR3 DNA sequence: TGTGCCTGTGACACCGCGGGGATCCGGACAAAACTCATCTTT. Encoded protein: CACDTAGIRTKLIF.

This clone was counted between two and nine times. A far larger clone differs by one base, so this is likely a read error. Other DNA sequences from this sample encode an identical CDR3 as well. The chain carries TRDV2 and TRDJ1, with TRDD3 matching 12 bases. Trimming removed 0 bases from V and 4 bases from J; junction bases left unmatched: 11. CDR1 GEAIGNYY and CDR2 EKD come from the germline V gene. This CDR3 has 18 amino acids. This CDR3 is CACDTVVGWGIRSDKLIF. CDR3 nucleotide sequence: TGTGCCTGTGACACCGTCGTGGGCTGGGGGATACGTAGCGATAAACTCATCTTT.

Notes on this clone: A far larger clone is just one base off, so this is likely a read error. The same CDR3 also results from other DNA sequences found in this sample. The genes are TRDV2 and TRDJ3; 9 bases are a match to TRDD3. The germline CDR1 and CDR2 sequences are GEAIGNYY and EKD. This CDR3 has 21 residues. The CDR3 DNA follows: TGTGCCTGTGACACCGCCGAACATACTGGGGGAAGCTCCTGGGACACCCGACAAATGTTTTTC. Its translation is CACDTAEHTGGSSWDTRQMFF.

Only a few counts were recorded for this clone. A far larger clone is just one base off, so this is likely a read error. Different DNA sequences within this sample yield the same CDR3. The chain combines TRDV2 with TRDJ1; 8 positions match TRDD3. Germline V lookup: CDR1 GEAIGNYY, CDR2 EKD. This CDR3 has 15 amino acids. DNA of the CDR3: TGTGCCTGTGCGTGGGGGATTCTTTACACTGATAAACTCATCTTT. It yields the protein CACAWGILYTDKLIF.

This clone appeared a few times. The amino acid sequence in TCRdb belongs to a much larger clone and departs from this DNA's translation at residue 4, likely a sequencing read error; the sequence shown is translated from the DNA. The CDR3 loop reads CACVTVGGIREAWDTRQMFF. The CDR3 coding sequence is TGTGCCTGTGTCACCGTCGGGGGGATACGCGAAGCCTGGGACACCCGACAGATGTTTTTC. This chain links TRDV2 with TRDJ3; 10 nucleotides match TRDD3. The germline V gene has CDR1 GEAIGNYY and CDR2 EKD. This CDR3 is 20 amino acids long.

By share, this clone counts as large. Other DNA sequences in the same sample also yield this CDR3. The chain is built from TRDV2 and TRDJ3; D might be TRDD3 (6 bases). The CDR3 extends over 19 amino acids. Trimming cost V 3 bases and J 0 bases, with 17 bases left between them. CDR1 GEAIGNYY and CDR2 EKD come from the germline V gene. CDR3 amino acids: CACDSLWGVSSWDTRQMFF. CDR3 DNA sequence: TGTGCCTGTGACTCCCTATGGGGGGTGAGCTCCTGGGACACCCGACAGATGTTTTTC.

This clone appeared a few times. The translation of this DNA and the TCRdb protein of a much larger clone differ at residue 4, probably owing to a read error; the protein shown here is translated from the DNA. The chain has TRDV2 and TRDJ1; 7 nucleotides agree with TRDD3. Unmatched junction bases numbered 17, after V lost 5 bases and J lost 0 bases. The germline V gene has CDR1 GEAIGNYY and CDR2 EKD. This CDR3 comprises 18 residues. The CDR3 loop is CACGPVLGNMEYTDKLIF. The CDR3, as DNA: TGTGCCTGTGGCCCCGTACTGGGGAACATGGAGTACACCGATAAACTCATCTTT.

This clone was seen a few times. For this DNA, TCRdb reports the protein of a much larger clone, which diverges at residue 14, most likely from a read error; the protein presented here is translated directly from the DNA. The chain couples TRDV2 to TRDJ1, with D perhaps TRDD3 (7 bases). The CDR3 extends over 20 amino acids. V lost 0 bases to trimming and J lost 3 bases, with 28 bases between them. CDR1 and CDR2 (germline): GEAIGNYY, EKD. The CDR3 region has the DNA TGTGCCTGTGACACCGTCGGGCCTCATCCTACTGGGGATGGTCCCGATAAACTCATCTTT. This translates into CACDTVGPHPTGDGPDKLIF.

Judged by abundance, this clone is medium-sized. This sequence joins TRDV1 and TRDJ1, with 9 bases aligning to TRDD3. V shed 0 bases and J 0 bases; nucleotides not matched to a gene: 23. CDR1 is TSWWSYY and CDR2 is QGS in the germline V gene. The length of the CDR3 is 23 residues. This CDR3 is CALGELVPYNWGTHYTDTDKLIF. The CDR3 region has the DNA TGTGCTCTTGGGGAACTAGTGCCCTACAACTGGGGGACTCATTATACCGACACCGATAAACTCATCTTT.

A note on this clone: Only one base separates this from a far larger clonotype, so it likely reflects a read error. The same CDR3 also results from other DNA sequences found in this sample. This chain uses TRDV2 with TRDJ3; 7 nucleotides align to TRDD3. This CDR3 spans 20 amino acids. The V segment lost 1 base and the J segment 0 bases; nucleotides outside the gene matches: 11. The germline V gene has CDR1 GEAIGNYY and CDR2 EKD. CDR3 protein: CACDTAGGDTSSWDTRQMFF. The CDR3, as DNA: TGTGCCTGTGACACTGCTGGGGGGGACACCAGCTCCTGGGACACCCGACAGATGTTTTTC.

As to this clone: TCRdb has a much larger clone's protein, which differs at residue 8 from the translation of this DNA, likely because of a read error; what is shown is the protein translated from the DNA. This CDR3 reads CACDLVGPPPYTDKLIF. The CDR3 DNA reads as TGTGCCTGTGACCTGGTGGGGCCACCCCCCTACACCGATAAACTCATCTTT. The V call is TRDV2, the J call TRDJ1, with D maybe TRDD3 (5 bases). The CDR3 length is 17 residues. V lost 3 bases and J 0 bases, leaving 19 bases between the germline ends. Germline V gene sequence: CDR1 GEAIGNYY, CDR2 EKD.

This clone was observed a handful of times. TCRdb's listed protein matches a much larger clone and diverges from this DNA's translation at residue 3, likely through a read error; the protein shown comes from the DNA. V is TRDV2 and J is TRDJ3; 9 bases match TRDD3. Germline lookup yields CDR1 GEAIGNYY and CDR2 EKD. The CDR3 covers 19 residues. CDR3 amino acids: CARDTVTGGPNPDTRQMFF. The CDR3 nucleotides read TGTGCCCGTGACACCGTTACTGGGGGACCGAACCCGGACACCCGACAGATGTTTTTC.

In the case of this clone: TCRdb's protein for this DNA is that of a much larger clone and differs from the translation at residue 7, likely a read error; the protein shown is the DNA translation. The chain uses TRDV2 and TRDJ1, with a tentative D call TRDD3 (6 bases). The CDR3 is 15 amino acids. The V and J ends lost 0 bases and 0 bases respectively, with 10 bases between them. CDR1 GEAIGNYY and CDR2 EKD come from the germline V gene. CDR3 protein: CACDTVRGYTDKLIF. DNA of the CDR3: TGTGCCTGTGACACCGTTAGGGGATACACCGATAAACTCATCTTT.

A few counts support this clone. A far larger clone is off by one base, so a read error is likely. Other DNA sequences in the same sample also yield this CDR3. The gene calls are TRDV2 and TRDJ1; 12 bases are shared with TRDD3. CDR1 and CDR2 (germline): GEAIGNYY, EKD. V was clipped by 1 base and J by 0 bases; unmatched bases: 5. This CDR3 has 17 amino acids. CDR3 sequence: CACDTLGDTRDTDKLIF. The CDR3 DNA reads as TGTGCCTGTGACACGCTGGGGGATACGAGAGACACCGATAAACTCATCTTT.

This clone ranks as large. The same CDR3 also results from other DNA sequences found in this sample. The CDR3 DNA is TGTGCCTGTGACACCTTAGCGGGGGATACCGATAAACTCATCTTT. This codes for CACDTLAGDTDKLIF. This chain uses TRDV2 with TRDJ1; TRDD3 matches at 7 bases. V gave up 0 bases and J gave up 2 bases; unmatched junction bases: 5. The germline V gene encodes CDR1 GEAIGNYY and CDR2 EKD. The CDR3 loop spans 15 amino acids.

Notes on this clone: This likely traces to a read error, being one base from a far larger clone. The same CDR3 is also encoded by other DNA sequences in this sample. This chain links TRDV2 with TRDJ1, with 9 bases aligning to TRDD3. Germline CDR1 reads GEAIGNYY; CDR2 reads EKD. The CDR3 length is 17 residues. CDR3 amino acids: CACDTVGDIHNTDKLIF. The CDR3, as DNA: TGTGCCTGTGACACCGTGGGGGATATACATAACACCGACAAACTCATCTTT.

This clone was detected a few times. TCRdb's listed protein matches a much larger clone and diverges from this DNA's translation at residue 9, likely through a read error; the protein shown comes from the DNA. The chain has TRDV1 and TRDJ1; D is unresolved. From germline, CDR1 is TSWWSYY and CDR2 QGS. V shed 0 bases and J shed 2 bases, with 16 bases lying between them. There are 17 residues in the CDR3. The CDR3 region is CALGELLRDPQTDKLIF. Written as DNA, the CDR3 is TGTGCTCTTGGGGAACTTCTACGTGACCCACAGACCGATAAACTCATCTTT.

For this clone: The protein that TCRdb holds for this DNA derives from a much larger clone and differs from the translated DNA at residue 5, which likely indicates a read error; the protein shown here is translated from the DNA. The V gene is TRDV2, the J gene TRDJ1, with a tentative D call TRDD3 (5 bases). The CDR3 has 17 amino acids. Deletions cut 2 bases from V and 0 bases from J, with 18 bases between. Germline CDR1 is GEAIGNYY and CDR2 is EKD. The CDR3 nucleotides read TGTGCCTGTGACAGTATGACGCTGCTGGGTAACACCGATAAACTCATCTTT. Translating it yields CACDSMTLLGNTDKLIF.

This clone was detected only a few times. The likely explanation is a read error, given a far larger clone one base away. Other DNA sequences within the sample encode an identical CDR3. The chain links TRDV2 to TRDJ1, with TRDD3 matching 8 bases. The CDR3 is made up of 18 amino acids. From germline, CDR1 is GEAIGNYY and CDR2 EKD. The V segment lost 2 bases and the J segment 3 bases; nucleotides outside the gene matches: 16. The CDR3 region has the DNA TGTGCCTGTGACAACATGTGGGGGATTCCAAGACTTTCCGATAAACTCATCTTT. Amino acid sequence: CACDNMWGIPRLSDKLIF.

The table lists this clone with a few counts. A far larger clone lies a single base away; this is likely a read error. Additional DNA sequences in this sample encode the identical CDR3. The chain has TRDV2 and TRDJ1; 13 bases match TRDD3. CDR3 length: 19 residues. In germline, CDR1 is GEAIGNYY, CDR2 EKD. CDR3 DNA: TGTGCCTGCGACACTCTAGGTACTGGGGGATACGCTATTAATGATAAACTCATCTTT. Translating it yields CACDTLGTGGYAINDKLIF.